This T cell receptor (beta chain) is drawn from a study of cytomegalovirus exposure and HLA in healthy donors (dated by TCRdb to 2016 to 2017). Background on the whole study: An earlier analysis of 587 of the donors reported approximately 260 Gb of sequence data and 117 million unique TCR beta sequences obtained from about 179 million T cells. Donor age, sex, ethnicity and CMV serostatus were compiled together with the repertoire data. To study patterns of TCR occurrence, a later analysis re-analyzed previously published TCR beta repertoires from just over 650 donors and added high-resolution HLA genotyping. The study aimed to test whether cataloging public T cell receptors could reveal signatures of past pathogen exposure. Among the roughly 400 genotyped donors, approximately 77% belonged to the genetic ancestry cluster associated with self-reported Caucasian donors. About 300 gigabases of sequencing data and approximately 92 million unique TCR sequences made up an early release that covered approximately 700 HLA-typed donors. Rather than drawing on any new phenotypic data, the later analysis identified candidate immune exposures from TCR beta sequences and the way those sequences occurred across donors. The T cell repertoires of 700 or so subjects were profiled by immunosequencing and related to cytomegalovirus serostatus. To predict cytomegalovirus infection status, the study combined high-throughput TCR immunosequencing, statistical association of individual TCRs with disease status, and machine learning. In an earlier analysis of 587 of the donors, high-throughput TCR beta sequencing was used to judge whether each TCR beta V gene segment behaved as functional or pseudogenic. A separate validation cohort of more than 100 different subjects was used in addition to the 666-subject first cohort. Roughly five DR-DQ haplotypes were treated as single units for association and clustering because of strong linkage in the cohort. Typing coverage varied by locus: roughly 629-640 donors for A, B, C, DRB1 and DQB1; more than 500 for DQA1; approximately 610 for DPA1; approximately 490 for DPB1. A later genetic analysis took genome-wide SNP genotypes for about 60% of the roughly 670 donors and used that subset as a discovery cohort. On average, 235,054 unique TCR beta nucleotide sequences were sequenced per donor among roughly 430 genotyped donors of the cohort, with around 19% of those sequences being non-productive. All discovery cohort repertoires had been generated using a single sequencing platform. Class I and class II HLA loci were covered by the typing at four-digit resolution.

The cohort consisted of fewer than 700 healthy bone marrow donors. At the time of sampling, every cohort member was nominally healthy, though immune exposures that went unrecorded were likely present. The donor was CMV seropositive and belonged to the group of 270 or so seropositive cohort members. A peripheral blood sample was collected from each donor, and TCR beta sequencing was performed on peripheral blood mononuclear cells. Genomic DNA extraction from the blood cell samples was performed with the Qiagen DNeasy Blood Extraction Kit. This clone showed up just once. The target of this receptor is not known. Base qualities are not at hand, and no much larger clone is one base apart. Library preparation was by the immunoSEQ multiplex PCR assay. A mixture of 60 forward primers for TCR Vbeta segments and 13 reverse primers for TCR Jbeta segments was used in the multiplex PCR. A multiplex PCR assay on genomic DNA amplified the CDR3 region of rearranged TCR beta genes. Amplified TCR beta libraries were sequenced as 87-base-pair reads on the Illumina HiSeq System. As for how the authors treated the data: Across the 700 or so repertoires, a later analysis counted 80 million or so unique TCR beta chains, around 11 million of which were shared by at least two donors. Raw reads were error-corrected and collapsed into unique sequences by a nearest-neighbor algorithm in which closely related sequences were merged to remove PCR and sequencing errors. V, D and J gene segments were assigned by aligning CDR3 sequences to IMGT reference sequences. Each retained sequence needed at least a six-nucleotide match to both a V gene segment and a J gene segment. Rearrangements were classified as productive when the CDR3 lacked stop codons and remained in frame with V and J, and all other rearrangements were classified as non-productive. CDR3 was defined by IMGT convention, running from the second conserved V-encoded cysteine to the conserved J-encoded phenylalanine. The earlier analysis of some 580 of the donors excluded any sequence lacking an unambiguous match to a single V gene segment. An earlier analysis of 550 to 650 of the donors classified V segments as functional when productive rearrangements were above 56.7% and as segregating when the standard deviation between donors was above 5%. A statistical classification framework was built for diagnosing cytomegalovirus status from the catalog of TCR beta chain sequences. In a later analysis, TCR nucleotide sequences were compared against IMGT/GENE-DB human TR gene sequences so that V and J genes could be assigned. Using the TCRdist pipeline, a later analysis assigned CDR3 sequences along with most-parsimonious VDJ recombination scenarios. In a later analysis, each TCR beta chain was defined by its CDR3 amino acid sequence together with its V-gene family, and reads without a unique V-gene family were excluded. As a way to deal with suspected cross-contamination and a sequencing artifact, a later analysis dropped hundreds of nucleotide sequences that were highly shared and had low generation probability. In a later analysis, a clonal expansion index was calculated for each public chain from normalized within-repertoire ranks of inferred template counts. Generation probabilities in a later analysis came from a VDJ recombination model fitted to out-of-frame rearrangements, and those results were checked against IGoR. A later analysis scored TCR-TCR, TCR-HLA and TCR-CMV co-occurrence with hypergeometric tests, applying a repertoire-size bias correction to TCR pairs. A later analysis estimated false discovery rates by permuting HLA or CMV assignments 20 times. In a later analysis, co-occurring TCRs were grouped using DBSCAN, with TCRdist sequence similarity added in when clustering inside HLA-allele-positive subsets. Repertoires with fewer than 30,000 or more than 120,000 public chains were left out of co-occurrence clustering, as were five repertoires with anomalous nucleotide sharing. Held by TCRdb, this immuneACCESS table contains in-frame sequences only and omits some clones. Under half of the omission traces to an unresolved V gene where checked; the cause of the rest is unknown. The V and J calls and clone size are taken from that table; D and trimming were inferred from the DNA. The sample table shows about 150,000 clones, and less than 85% are seen once. The ten biggest clones cover roughly 6.8% of the sample.

The paper's findings and limits, for the study overall: The authors suggested that the approach could potentially be extended to other disease states and immunological phenotypes. The classifier was reported to diagnose cytomegalovirus status with high specificity and sensitivity in both the original and validation cohorts. A few of the identified cytomegalovirus-associated TCR beta chains were confirmed in vitro to be specific for cytomegalovirus antigens. A later analysis reported that several top co-occurrence clusters appeared linked to parvovirus B19, influenza, CMV and Epstein-Barr virus. Most TCR sequences were observed very rarely across donors, whereas some public TCRs were present in many individuals. In a later analysis, HLA-associated TCR beta chains showed more clonal expansion and lower generation probabilities than non-associated chains that were equally common. Some IMGT-functional V segments, including TRBV6-2 and TRBV6-3, could not be told apart with the 87-base-pair reads, so those segments were excluded. In an earlier analysis of around 600 of the donors, most TCR beta V segments appeared in productive rearrangements about 87% or about 30% of the time, broadly matching IMGT annotations. A further reported finding was that TCR beta sequences accurately predicted the HLA-A and HLA-B alleles for most subjects in the first cohort. According to a later analysis, TCR association rates differed among HLA loci, with DRB1 alleles showing the most associated TCRs and HLA-C alleles showing the fewest. Because counts were too low, about 15 rarely observed V segments, including chromosome 9 orphons, were left out of the earlier analysis of approximately 500 of the donors. A later genetic analysis associated a missense DCLRE1C variant with V-gene and J-gene trimming of TCR beta chains, and an independent cohort replicated the association. In a later analysis, most CMV-associated TCR beta chains were found to appear HLA-restricted, with HLA associations seemingly driven largely by CMV exposure. The presence/absence analyses assumed that sequencing depth was roughly uniform across donors, and that assumption may not be true. In this cohort, only TCR beta chains were sequenced, and detectable features were limited by the absence of alpha or paired-chain data. A total of some 180 TCR beta chains were listed by the study as associated with cytomegalovirus. Assigning TCR associations to individual alleles was difficult when HLA alleles, especially DR and DQ, strongly co-occurred. In a later analysis, 16,951 TCR beta sequences were associated with specific HLA alleles at a false discovery rate of 0.05. Immune exposure information for the cohort was limited to CMV serostatus. Because HLA typing was missing for some donors at each locus, association tests included only the typed subset. A group of highly shared sequence variants was considered likely to be a technical artifact of the sequencing pipeline. Correlated functional status among segregating V segments might reflect linkage disequilibrium, but an unknown experimental factor could not be ruled out. In a later genetic analysis, fewer N-insertions in productive TCRs were reported among donors in an Asian-associated ancestry cluster than the roughly 700-donor mean.

The CDR3, cysteine through phenylalanine, is 14 amino acids long. The DNA shown is the 42-base CDR3, in frame from base 1. The germline ends are 13 bases apart after V is trimmed by 5 bases and J by 3 bases. CDR1 SGHVS and CDR2 FQNEAQ were looked up in the germline V gene. The chain is made from TRBV7-8 and TRBJ2-5; the best D guess is TRBD2, with 5 bases matching. The specimen was PBMCs. This sequence originates from a man in his forties or fifties in good health and CMV-seropositive. This receptor has the CDR3 CASSPYQREETQYF. The sequenced DNA: TGTGCCAGCAGCCCCTATCAGAGGGAAGAGACCCAGTACTTC.